Listed below are T cell receptor beta chains from one sample, sequenced in a study of vaccination effects on CD4 cells after COVID-19. These receptors are not linked to any known antigen. Method: immunoSEQ multiplex PCR; TCRdb's copy keeps in-frame clones and lacks some. The table records tens of thousands of clones, around 76% of them present only once. The material sequenced was CD4+ T cells from PBMCs cultured with HCoV-OC43 spike peptides, taken before COVID-19 vaccination. These receptors were obtained from a human donor who received a COVID-19 vaccine. Both conserved end residues are part of each CDR3. The D gene is left open where the match is weak. The size entry is marked missing in some rows and otherwise reads once, few, many or a size class.

abundance	v_gene	j_gene	len	d_gene	CDR3nt	CDR3aa
.	TRBV27	TRBJ2-2	14	.	TGTGCCAGCAGTTTAGGCAGGGTCACCGGGGAGCTGTTTTTT	CASSLGRVTGELFF
.	TRBV6-5	TRBJ2-5	14	.	TGTGCCAGCAGTCGGCCTGGCAGGGAAGAGACCCAGTACTTC	CASSRPGREETQYF
.	TRBV5-6	TRBJ1-4	14	.	TGTGCCAGCAGCTTGGCGCCCGGGGTTGAAAAACTGTTTTTT	CASSLAPGVEKLFF
.	TRBV12-5	TRBJ1-5	15	TRBD1	TGTGCTAGTGGTTTGGTAAGGGACAGGGATCAGCCCCAGCATTTT	CASGLVRDRDQPQHF
few	TRBV18	TRBJ2-1	16	TRBD1	TGTGCCAGCTCACCATTCAACAGGGGCGCCTACAATGAGCAGTTCTTC	CASSPFNRGAYNEQFF
few	TRBV19	TRBJ1-2	14	TRBD1	TGTGCCAGTAGTATGAGGGGGCTCGGCTATGGCTACACCTTC	CASSMRGLGYGYTF
few	TRBV6-5	TRBJ1-3	16	TRBD1	TGTGCCAGCAGTTACAGCCGGACAGGAGCTGGAAACACCATATATTTT	CASSYSRTGAGNTIYF
.	TRBV5-4	TRBJ1-5	15	.	TGTGCCAGCAGCTTGGCCGCGAGTAGCAATCAGCCCCAGCATTTT	CASSLAASSNQPQHF
once	TRBV2	TRBJ1-2	9	.	TGTGCCAGCAACCGGGGTTACACCTTC	CASNRGYTF
.	TRBV4-1	TRBJ2-1	17	TRBD2	TGCGCCAGCAGCCAAGGTGAAGTGGCGGGGGGCCGCAATGAGCAGTTCTTC	CASSQGEVAGGRNEQFF
once	TRBV6-4	TRBJ2-3	13	TRBD1	TGTGCCAGCAGTGCCGACAGGGGAGATACGCAGTATTTT	CASSADRGDTQYF
once	TRBV15	TRBJ2-5	12	.	TGTGCCACCAGCAGAGACGCGGGGGCCCCCTACTTC	CATSRDAGAPYF
.	TRBV2	TRBJ2-3	15	.	TGTGCCAGCAGTGACTCCGGAGGGGGCACAGATACGCAGTATTTT	CASSDSGGGTDTQYF
.	TRBV6-5	TRBJ1-6	16	.	TGTGCCAGCAGTTACTCGAGGGGGACCTATAATTCACCCCTCCACTTT	CASSYSRGTYNSPLHF
.	TRBV7-2	TRBJ1-4	15	.	TGTGCCAGCAGCTTATTTGCCTCAACTAATGAAAAACTGTTTTTT	CASSLFASTNEKLFF
.	TRBV18	TRBJ1-2	14	.	TGTGCCAGCTCACCCCGGGACATCGGCTATGGCTACACCTTC	CASSPRDIGYGYTF
.	TRBV11-2	TRBJ2-5	18	TRBD2	TGTGCCAGCAGCCCCCGAAAACCAGAGACTAGCGGGCTAGAGACCCAGTACTTC	CASSPRKPETSGLETQYF
.	TRBV7-2	TRBJ1-4	15	TRBD1	TGTGCCAGCAGCTTCTCCGGGACAGGAGACGAAAAACTGTTTTTT	CASSFSGTGDEKLFF
.	TRBV12-3/TRBV12-4	TRBJ1-6	12	.	TGTGCCAGCAGTACAGGGTATTCACCCCTCCACTTT	CASSTGYSPLHF
few	TRBV7-2	TRBJ1-2	13	TRBD1	TGTGCCAGCACCCTACAGGGGGCTCGCGGCTACACCTTC	CASTLQGARGYTF
few	TRBV5-1	TRBJ1-2	13	TRBD1	TGCGCCAGCAGCTTGGACAGGGGGAATGGCTACACCTTC	CASSLDRGNGYTF
.	TRBV11-2	TRBJ1-3	15	TRBD1	TGTGCCAGCAGCCGTTCATCACAGGGGGGAAACACCATATATTTT	CASSRSSQGGNTIYF
.	TRBV3-1/TRBV3-2	TRBJ1-3	14	TRBD1	TGTGCCAGCAGTACAGGGGACTCTGGAAACACCATATATTTT	CASSTGDSGNTIYF
.	TRBV19	TRBJ1-1	12	.	TGTGCCAGTGGCCTCGGGCGTTCTGAAGCTTTCTTT	CASGLGRSEAFF
.	TRBV5-1	TRBJ1-2	14	.	TGCGCCAGCAATGATCAGGGACCGGTCTATGGCTACACCTTC	CASNDQGPVYGYTF
.	TRBV15	TRBJ2-1	17	.	TGTGCCACCAGCAGAGAGCCTGCGCAAAACTCCTACAATGAGCAGTTCTTC	CATSREPAQNSYNEQFF
.	TRBV7-2	TRBJ2-1	16	.	TGTGCCAGCAGCTTAGGCGGCCCGAGCTCCTACAATGAGCAGTTCTTC	CASSLGGPSSYNEQFF
.	TRBV7-8	TRBJ1-1	15	.	TGTGCCAGCAGCTTAGCAGCACACCAGAACACTGAAGCTTTCTTT	CASSLAAHQNTEAFF
.	TRBV20-1	TRBJ1-2	11	.	TGCAGTGCTAGTGACAGGCGAGGCTACACCTTC	CSASDRRGYTF
.	TRBV19	TRBJ1-2	17	.	TGTGCCAGTAGTATAGGCCATTACCTCGGGGGGGACTATGGCTACACCTTC	CASSIGHYLGGDYGYTF
.	TRBV3-1/TRBV3-2	TRBJ1-1	14	TRBD1	TGTGCCAGCAGCCAAGGACAGGGGAACACTGAAGCTTTCTTT	CASSQGQGNTEAFF
.	TRBV3-1/TRBV3-2	TRBJ2-5	15	TRBD2	TGTGCCAGCAGCCATGGCGGGGGGGCCGGAAAGACCCAGTACTTC	CASSHGGGAGKTQYF
few	TRBV7-8	TRBJ1-2	15	TRBD1	TGTGCCAGCAGCCAAACCGGGACAGATGTTCATGGCTACACCTTC	CASSQTGTDVHGYTF
.	TRBV7-3	TRBJ1-1	14	.	TGTGCCAGCAGCTTAGAGGGACAGAACACTGAAGCTTTCTTT	CASSLEGQNTEAFF
once	TRBV5-1	TRBJ1-1	14	.	TGCGCCAGCAGCCGCAACCTCCAACTCACTGAAGCTTTCTTT	CASSRNLQLTEAFF
.	TRBV2	TRBJ1-4	13	TRBD1	TGTGCCAGCAGGGGACAGATCCATGAAAAACTGTTTTTT	CASRGQIHEKLFF
few	TRBV19	TRBJ1-5	18	.	TGTGCCAGTATTTCGGCCGTTAGGGGACAACACCGCAATCAGCCCCAGCATTTT	CASISAVRGQHRNQPQHF
few	TRBV19	TRBJ2-3	13	.	TGTGCCTCCACCCACGGGGGAACAGATACGCAGTATTTT	CASTHGGTDTQYF
few	TRBV29-1	TRBJ2-1	14	.	TGCAGCGTTGAATCGGGGTTTTCCTACAATGAGCAGTTCTTC	CSVESGFSYNEQFF
few	TRBV5-1	TRBJ2-2	16	TRBD1	TGCGCCAGCAGTCGGTTACAGGGGGTCTCCACCGGGGAGCTGTTTTTT	CASSRLQGVSTGELFF
.	TRBV2	TRBJ1-4	13	.	TGTGCCAGCAGTCGGACGGGCGGTGAAAAACTGTTTTTT	CASSRTGGEKLFF
.	TRBV3-1/TRBV3-2	TRBJ2-3	16	.	TGTGCCAGCAGCCAATATCCTCAACCAAGCACAGATACGCAGTATTTT	CASSQYPQPSTDTQYF
.	TRBV27	TRBJ1-2	16	.	TGTGCCAGCAGTTTACAGCGGGGAAGTTCTAACTATGGCTACACCTTC	CASSLQRGSSNYGYTF
.	TRBV3-1/TRBV3-2	TRBJ1-1	14	.	TGTGCCAGCAGCTCTGGGGGGACGAACACTGAAGCTTTCTTT	CASSSGGTNTEAFF
.	TRBV5-1	TRBJ1-6	16	.	TGCGCCAGCAGCTTGGGACCGGTGGCCTATAATTCACCCCTCCACTTT	CASSLGPVAYNSPLHF
.	TRBV18	TRBJ1-5	14	.	TGTGCCAGCTCATTCGCCGGTAGCAATCAGCCCCAGCATTTT	CASSFAGSNQPQHF
.	TRBV12-3/TRBV12-4	TRBJ1-2	11	.	TGTGCCAGCAGCCGGAACTATGGCTACACCTTC	CASSRNYGYTF
.	TRBV2	TRBJ1-2	14	.	TGTGCCAGCAGTGAAGATCGCCAGGGCTATGGCTACACCTTC	CASSEDRQGYGYTF